These 15 T cell receptor beta chains were all obtained from the same sample, sequenced in a study of patients and donors after allogeneic stem cell transplantation. TCRdb fed the RT-PCR reads into MiXCR, producing one record per CDR3 protein. The sample contains 150,000 to 200,000 distinct CDR3 sequences, roughly 31% of which appear only once. The sequencing input was blood, either unsorted or a sorted T cell fraction (not recorded which). The receptors were sampled from a human donor who was either an allogeneic HSCT recipient or a stem cell or donor lymphocyte infusion donor (not recorded which). It is not recorded whose cells these are; they may come from a transplant donor.

The chain has TRBV4-2 and TRBJ2-7; D remains ambiguous. Germline V lookup: CDR1 LGHNA, CDR2 YNFKEQ. Trimming took off 4 bases at V and 0 bases at J, with 13 bases between the two ends. This CDR3 spans 15 amino acids. The CDR3 sequence: CASSRETFSSYEQYF. CDR3 nucleotide sequence: TGTGCCAGCAGCCGAGAGACTTTCAGCTCCTACGAGCAGTACTTC.

The chain joins TRBV7-9 to TRBJ2-5; 7 bases line up with TRBD2. From germline, CDR1 is SEHNR and CDR2 FQNEAQ (reference sequence). The CDR3 totals 14 residues. V lost 3 bases to trimming and J lost 5 bases; unmatched junction nucleotides: 6. Written as DNA, the CDR3 is TGTGCCAGCAGCTTTGCGGGGGTTGGGGAGACCCAGTACTTC. It specifies CASSFAGVGETQYF.

Only a few counts were recorded for this clonotype. The CDR3 nucleotides read TGTGCCAGTACCCGGACAGGAATTGGCTACACCTTC. Its protein product is CASTRTGIGYTF. The genes are TRBV19 and TRBJ1-2, with TRBD1 matching 7 bases. This CDR3 is built from 12 residues. The germline V gene has CDR1 LNHDA and CDR2 SQIVND (reference sequence). With 7 bases clipped from V and 7 bases from J, the junction kept 6 bases outside the gene matches.

The chain joins TRBV9 to TRBJ2-3, with D unresolved. The length of the CDR3 is 12 residues. The germline gives CDR1 SGDLS, CDR2 YYNGEE. The ends were cut back, 0 bases at V and 6 bases at J, with 5 bases in the middle. DNA for the CDR3: TGTGCCAGCAGCGTAGGTGGGGATACGCAGTATTTT. Protein: CASSVGGDTQYF.

The chain recombines TRBV4-2 with TRBJ1-5, with TRBD1 identical over 10 bases. Germline trimming cut 4 bases from V and 7 bases from J; bases unmatched to any gene: 10. Germline V gives CDR1 LGHNA, CDR2 YNFKEQ. The CDR3 is 16 residues long. The CDR3, as DNA: TGTGCCAGCAGCCGCTCGGTGACAGGGGGCGGGCAGCCCCAGCATTTT. Protein: CASSRSVTGGGQPQHF.

This clonotype was detected only once. The V call is TRBV18, the J call TRBJ2-5, with 8 positions matching TRBD2. The CDR3 runs to 16 residues. CDR1 and CDR2 (germline): KGHSH, LQKENI. J gave up 5 bases and V 5 bases, and 13 bases lay outside the gene matches. As DNA, the CDR3 is TGTGCCAGCTCAGAGGTACTAGCGGCAAGGATGGAGACCCAGTACTTC. Translated: CASSEVLAARMETQYF.

The genes are TRBV7-2 and TRBJ2-2; possibly TRBD2 for D (6 bases). V was trimmed by 3 bases and J by 2 bases, leaving 10 bases between them. From germline, CDR1 is SGHTA and CDR2 FQGNSA. The CDR3 is 15 residues long. Written as DNA, the CDR3 is TGTGCCAGCAGCTTCGGGGGTAGCAACACCGGGGAGCTGTTTTTT. This codes for CASSFGGSNTGELFF.

This clonotype was detected only a few times. The chain has TRBV15 and TRBJ2-1; TRBD2 might be the D (6 bases). Per germline, CDR1 LNHNV and CDR2 YYDKDF (reference sequence). Trimming left V 10 bases short and J 6 bases short, with 16 bases between. The CDR3 extends over 13 amino acids. The CDR3 region is CAMGRRGSNEQFF. The CDR3 DNA reads TGTGCCATGGGCCGGCGGGGCTCCAATGAGCAGTTCTTC.

The genes are TRBV5-1 and TRBJ2-2, with a possible D match to TRBD1 (5 bases). V was clipped by 3 bases and J by 7 bases, with 7 bases between them. The CDR3 is 12 residues long. Looked up from germline, CDR1 is SGHRS and CDR2 is YFSETQ. The chain's CDR3 is CASSSRDGELFF. The CDR3 DNA reads as TGCGCCAGCAGCTCCAGGGACGGGGAGCTGTTTTTT.

This clonotype was recorded a few times. The gene calls are TRBV6-5 and TRBJ1-1; D uncertain. Trimming removed 2 bases from V and 0 bases from J, with 7 bases in between. Per the germline V gene, CDR1 is MNHEY and CDR2 is SVGAGI. The length of the CDR3 is 14 residues. The CDR3 loop is CASSYRGVNTEAFF. The CDR3 DNA reads as TGTGCCAGCAGTTACCGCGGTGTGAACACTGAAGCTTTCTTT.

This sequence joins TRBV5-1 and TRBJ2-7, with 7 bases matching TRBD2. This CDR3 comprises 13 residues. The V gene end was trimmed by 8 bases and the J gene end by 1 base; junction bases not matched to a gene: 6. Germline CDR1 reads SGHRS; CDR2 reads YFSETQ. CDR3 bases: TGCGCCAGTAATGGGGGGGAATCCTACGAGCAGTACTTC. Residues: CASNGGESYEQYF.

This clonotype occurred a few times. The chain links TRBV20-1 to TRBJ2-7; 10 nucleotides align to TRBD1. The CDR3 loop spans 16 amino acids. The junction had 12 bases not matched to a gene; V was cut back by 3 bases and J by 4 bases. In germline, CDR1 is DFQATT, CDR2 SNEGSKA (reference sequence). CDR3 in amino acids: CSASPPGRTGGYEQYF. CDR3 sequence (DNA): TGCAGTGCTAGCCCCCCCGGTCGGACAGGGGGGTACGAGCAGTACTTC.

This clonotype was detected a few times. The chain joins TRBV7-2 to TRBJ1-1; 9 positions match TRBD1. CDR1 is SGHTA, CDR2 FQGNSA, per germline. Unmatched junction bases numbered 11, after V lost 3 bases and J lost 12 bases. CDR3 length: 14 residues. Written as DNA, the CDR3 is TGTGCCAGCAGCTTGGATATCGGGACAGGGTTGACTTTCTTT. This codes for CASSLDIGTGLTFF.

This chain links TRBV19 with TRBJ2-7; D gene ambiguous. The germline V and J ends were trimmed by 6 bases and 7 bases, with 13 bases remaining between them. The CDR3 sequence is 12 residues long. Germline V gene sequence: CDR1 LNHDA, CDR2 SQIVND (reference sequence). The CDR3 region is CASSRGTREQYF. Written as DNA, the CDR3 is TGTGCCAGTAGCCGAGGAACGCGGGAGCAGTACTTC.

J is TRBJ1-2 and V is TRBV20-1, with a possible D match to TRBD1 (5 bases). The V gene's germline CDR1 is DFQATT and CDR2 SNEGSKA (reference sequence). The CDR3 has 12 amino acids. Trimming took off 4 bases at V and 5 bases at J, with 11 bases between the two ends. CDR3 amino acids: CSAIQGGYGYTF. The CDR3 DNA reads TGCAGTGCTATCCAGGGTGGTTATGGCTACACCTTC.